The rows below give T cell receptor beta chains drawn from one sample of a study of OX40 agonist ivuxolimab in advanced cancers. The assay was immunoSEQ multiplex PCR, and TCRdb's table has in-frame clones only and misses some. Counted here are about 85,000 clones, approximately 83% occurring once; the ten biggest clones make up roughly 1.9%. The material sequenced was CD4+ or CD8+ T cells sorted from blood, taken in a trial of the OX40 agonist ivuxolimab. Receptor source: an adult with an advanced solid tumor such as melanoma, head and neck, liver or kidney cancer. Both conserved end residues are part of each CDR3. D genes are given only for firm matches. Clone sizes are given selectively: once, few, many, or a class where the clone is expanded.

v_gene: TRBV4-1; d_gene: TRBD1; abundance: NA; j_gene: TRBJ2-7; CDR3nt: TGCGCCAGCAGCCAGCGACAGGGGCACGAGCAGTACTTC; CDR3aa: CASSQRQGHEQYF
v_gene: TRBV5-3; d_gene: TRBD2; abundance: NA; j_gene: TRBJ2-7; CDR3nt: TGTGCCAGAGTCCTTAGCGGGGGAACACAGTACGAGCAGTACTTC; CDR3aa: CARVLSGGTQYEQYF
v_gene: TRBV2; d_gene: NA; abundance: NA; j_gene: TRBJ1-4; CDR3nt: TGTGCCAGCAGATCGGGACGGGGAAATGAAAAACTGTTTTTT; CDR3aa: CASRSGRGNEKLFF
v_gene: TRBV4-1; d_gene: NA; abundance: NA; j_gene: TRBJ1-2; CDR3nt: TGCGCCAGCAGCCAACCGGTACCCAGCACTAAAGGGGGCTACACCTTC; CDR3aa: CASSQPVPSTKGGYTF
v_gene: TRBV28; d_gene: TRBD1; abundance: NA; j_gene: TRBJ2-7; CDR3nt: TGTGCCGACCGACAGGGGAGGTTGGGGCAGTACTTC; CDR3aa: CADRQGRLGQYF
v_gene: TRBV6-5; d_gene: NA; abundance: NA; j_gene: TRBJ2-3; CDR3nt: TGTGCCAGCAAAATATCCAAGAATGGTGATACGCAGTATTTT; CDR3aa: CASKISKNGDTQYF
v_gene: TRBV7-3; d_gene: TRBD1; abundance: NA; j_gene: TRBJ2-1; CDR3nt: TGTGCCAGCAGGAAGACAGGGACCGATGAGCAGTTCTTC; CDR3aa: CASRKTGTDEQFF
v_gene: TRBV2; d_gene: NA; abundance: NA; j_gene: TRBJ1-5; CDR3nt: TGTGCCAGCAGTGGCGTAAATAGCAATCAGCCCCAGCATTTT; CDR3aa: CASSGVNSNQPQHF
v_gene: TRBV5-6; d_gene: NA; abundance: few; j_gene: TRBJ1-3; CDR3nt: TGTGCCAGCAGCTTCGGGGATTGGACGGTGGATTCTGGAAACACCATATATTTT; CDR3aa: CASSFGDWTVDSGNTIYF
v_gene: TRBV23-1; d_gene: NA; abundance: few; j_gene: TRBJ1-4; CDR3nt: TGCGCCAGCAGTCGGGTCCTTCTGGAAAAACTGTTTTTT; CDR3aa: CASSRVLLEKLFF
v_gene: TRBV30; d_gene: NA; abundance: NA; j_gene: TRBJ1-6; CDR3nt: TGTGCCTGGAGTACGGGCCTTATTAATAATTCACCCCTCCACTTT; CDR3aa: CAWSTGLINNSPLHF
v_gene: TRBV28; d_gene: NA; abundance: few; j_gene: TRBJ1-5; CDR3nt: TGTGCCAGCAGTTTTATCCTGCATAGCAATCAGCCCCAGCATTTT; CDR3aa: CASSFILHSNQPQHF